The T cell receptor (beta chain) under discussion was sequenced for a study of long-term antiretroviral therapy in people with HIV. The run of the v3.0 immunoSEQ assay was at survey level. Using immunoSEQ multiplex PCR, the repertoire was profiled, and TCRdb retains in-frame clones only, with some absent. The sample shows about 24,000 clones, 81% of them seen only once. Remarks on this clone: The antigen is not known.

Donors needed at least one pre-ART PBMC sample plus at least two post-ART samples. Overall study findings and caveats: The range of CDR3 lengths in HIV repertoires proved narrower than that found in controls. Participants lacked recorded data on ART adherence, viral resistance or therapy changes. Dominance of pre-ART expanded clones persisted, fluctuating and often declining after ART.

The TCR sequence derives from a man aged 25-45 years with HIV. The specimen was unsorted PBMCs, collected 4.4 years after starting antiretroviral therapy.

The CDR3: CASMRKGDEKLFF. CDR3 coding DNA: TGTGCCAGCATGCGGAAGGGTGATGAAAAACTGTTTTTT. This rearrangement joins TRBV2 to TRBJ1-4; D not resolved. The V gene's germline CDR1 is SNHLY and CDR2 FYNNEI. V lost 7 bases and J lost 6, with 12 bases in between. The CDR3 extends over 13 amino acids.